A selection of T cell receptor beta chains follows, all from one sample in a study of T cells in Graves' hyperthyroidism and ophthalmopathy. MiXCR, run by TCRdb on the multiplex PCR reads, gives a single entry per CDR3 protein. The sample holds 550,000 to 600,000 distinct CDR3 sequences, about a sixth seen once. The material sequenced was blood. The receptors derive from a woman between 18 and 29 years old with Graves' hyperthyroidism. Both conserved end residues are part of each CDR3. D genes are given only for firm matches. Clone size is shown for a subset of rows, as once, few, many or a class of expanded clone.

d_gene | abundance | j_gene | len | v_gene | CDR3nt | CDR3aa
TRBD2 | many | TRBJ2-7 | 15 | TRBV7-3 | TGTGCCAGCAGCTTAAGAGGCGGGGGGGACTACGAGCAGTACTTC | CASSLRGGGDYEQYF
NA | few | TRBJ1-1 | 14 | TRBV19 | TGTGCCAGTAGTATGGGCAGAGAGAACACTGAAGCTTTCTTT | CASSMGRENTEAFF
TRBD2 | many | TRBJ2-1 | 18 | TRBV2 | TGTGCCAGCAGTGACCGTGGAACTAGCGGGGTCCTCTACAATGAGCAGTTCTTC | CASSDRGTSGVLYNEQFF
TRBD2 | few | TRBJ2-3 | 15 | TRBV7-8 | TGTGCCAGCACCCCGACTAGCTCGGAGACAGATACGCAGTATTTT | CASTPTSSETDTQYF
TRBD1 | few | TRBJ1-1 | 15 | TRBV20-1 | TGCAGTGCTACGAAGGGAGGGACAGCGCGCACTGAAGCTTTCTTT | CSATKGGTARTEAFF
NA | NA | TRBJ2-6 | 13 | TRBV3-1 | TGTGCCAGCAGCCAAGTCTACCCTCCCGTCCTGACTTTC | CASSQVYPPVLTF
TRBD1 | many | TRBJ1-5 | 15 | TRBV28 | TGTGCCAGCAGAATAGACAGGGGTAGCAATCAGCCCCAGCATTTT | CASRIDRGSNQPQHF
TRBD2 | many | TRBJ2-3 | 16 | TRBV7-9 | TGTGCCAGCAGCCCCCTTGGCCTAGCGGGTAACCAGGCGCAGTATTTT | CASSPLGLAGNQAQYF
TRBD1 | NA | TRBJ2-5 | 16 | TRBV6-2/TRBV6-3 | TGTGCCAGCAGTTTCGACCGGGACAGGGGCTTGGAGACCCAGTACTTC | CASSFDRDRGLETQYF
NA | many | TRBJ1-6 | 17 | TRBV11-2 | TGTGCCAGCAGCTTAGATTTAGACTTCCCCTATAATTCACCCCTCCACTTT | CASSLDLDFPYNSPLHF
TRBD2 | many | TRBJ2-1 | 14 | TRBV12-3/TRBV12-4 | TGTGCCAGCAGTGCTAGCGGGGGGGCCGATGAGCAGTTCTTC | CASSASGGADEQFF
NA | NA | TRBJ2-3 | 16 | TRBV12-3/TRBV12-4 | TGTGCCAGCAGTTTTTTAGGGGCGCGGGGCACAGATACGCAGTATTTT | CASSFLGARGTDTQYF
TRBD2 | few | TRBJ2-2 | 19 | TRBV11-3 | TGTGCCAGCAGCAAGGGGGCTAGCGGGAGTGTGCTGGGGACCGGGGAGCTGTTTTTT | CASSKGASGSVLGTGELFF
NA | many | TRBJ2-5 | 17 | TRBV28 | TGTGCCAGCAGTACATCTACCCCGGGCAGACGTTGGGAGACCCAGTACTTC | CASSTSTPGRRWETQYF
TRBD1 | many | TRBJ2-2 | 15 | TRBV7-3 | TGTGCCAGCAGCTTTTCAGGGGGCGACACCGGGGAGCTGTTTTTT | CASSFSGGDTGELFF
NA | NA | TRBJ1-5 | 15 | TRBV24-1 | TGTGCCACCAGTGAGAACGACAGTGTCAATCAGCCCCAGCATTTT | CATSENDSVNQPQHF
NA | few | TRBJ2-1 | 15 | TRBV28 | TGTGCCAGCAACCCGCCTAAGAACTTCTACAATGAGCAGTTCTTC | CASNPPKNFYNEQFF
TRBD1 | many | TRBJ1-5 | 15 | TRBV2 | TGTGCCAGCAGTGAGACCGGGACAGGGGTTCAGCCCCAGCATTTT | CASSETGTGVQPQHF
TRBD1 | NA | TRBJ2-2 | 14 | TRBV11-3 | TGTGCCAGCAGCTTAGGACAGGGCTTCGGGGAGCTGTTTTTT | CASSLGQGFGELFF
NA | NA | TRBJ2-2 | 15 | TRBV7-9 | TGTGCCAGCAGCTTCCCGGGACTTAACACCGGGGAGCTGTTTTTT | CASSFPGLNTGELFF
NA | many | TRBJ1-2 | 14 | TRBV4-1 | TGCGCCAGCAGCCAAGATCCCACTAACTATGGCTACACCTTC | CASSQDPTNYGYTF
TRBD2 | NA | TRBJ2-1 | 18 | TRBV3-1 | TGTGCCAGCAGCCAAGGGACTAGCGGGAGGGCCTCCTACAATGAGCAGTTCTTC | CASSQGTSGRASYNEQFF
NA | NA | TRBJ1-3 | 14 | TRBV7-8 | TGTGCCAGCAGCTTAGAGAGCAGGGTCGGCACCATATATTTT | CASSLESRVGTIYF
NA | NA | TRBJ2-1 | 16 | TRBV12-3/TRBV12-4 | TGTGCCAGCAGTTCCCGCTCCATAACCAGGACCAATGAGCAGTTCTTC | CASSSRSITRTNEQFF
NA | NA | TRBJ2-1 | 14 | TRBV12-5 | TGTGCTAGTGGTTTGGGCACTAGCACCAATGAGCAGTTCTTC | CASGLGTSTNEQFF
TRBD2 | NA | TRBJ2-5 | 16 | TRBV4-1 | TGCGCCAGCAGCCAGCCCCCAGCGGGGGACCAAGAGACCCAGTACTTC | CASSQPPAGDQETQYF
TRBD1 | few | TRBJ1-4 | 14 | TRBV6-1 | TGTGCCAGCTCAGAGGGGGCTGGGAGTGAAAAACTGTTTTTT | CASSEGAGSEKLFF
TRBD1 | many | TRBJ2-1 | 15 | TRBV11-2 | TGTGCCAGCAGCTGGGTGGACAGGGGATACAATGAGCAGTTCTTC | CASSWVDRGYNEQFF
TRBD2 | NA | TRBJ2-1 | 17 | TRBV7-9 | TGTGCCAGCAGGGTCATGACTAGCGGGAGTCAATACAATGAGCAGTTCTTC | CASRVMTSGSQYNEQFF
NA | few | TRBJ2-7 | 13 | TRBV5-6 | TGTGCCAGCAGCTTGGTGGATTCCTACGAGCAGTACTTC | CASSLVDSYEQYF
TRBD1 | few | TRBJ1-5 | 15 | TRBV7-9 | TGTGCCAGCAGCTTAACGGGGGACAGACATCAGCCCCAGCATTTT | CASSLTGDRHQPQHF
NA | once | TRBJ1-2 | 14 | TRBV20-1 | TGCAGTGTCTACCTCACCGGGAAGATCTATGGCTACACCTTC | CSVYLTGKIYGYTF
TRBD1 | NA | TRBJ2-1 | 14 | TRBV20-1 | TGCAGTGCTAGTGGGGACAGGGGGCCGAATGAGCAGTTCTTC | CSASGDRGPNEQFF
TRBD1 | few | TRBJ1-1 | 16 | TRBV14 | TGTGCCAGCAGCCCGACAGGGGTCCCTACTAACACTGAAGCTTTCTTT | CASSPTGVPTNTEAFF
NA | NA | TRBJ2-5 | 14 | TRBV5-1 | TGCGCCAGCAGCTTGGGAGGGACTCTGGAGACCCAGTACTTC | CASSLGGTLETQYF
TRBD2 | few | TRBJ2-2 | 14 | TRBV29-1 | TGCAGCGTTGCTAGCGGGGGGAACACCGGGGAGCTGTTTTTT | CSVASGGNTGELFF
NA | many | TRBJ2-5 | 14 | TRBV5-1 | TGCGCCAGCAGTTTGGTAGTCGGTCTGGAGACCCAGTACTTC | CASSLVVGLETQYF
NA | NA | TRBJ1-2 | 16 | TRBV19 | TGTGCCAGTAGTATGACTGGGCCCTACCCCCGATATGGCTACACCTTC | CASSMTGPYPRYGYTF
NA | many | TRBJ2-3 | 15 | TRBV7-2 | TGTGCCAGCAGCTTAGTGGTAATAGACGCAGATACGCAGTATTTT | CASSLVVIDADTQYF
NA | many | TRBJ2-1 | 13 | TRBV29-1 | TGCAGCGTGGCCAAGCGCCTAGTCCATGAGCAGTTCTTC | CSVAKRLVHEQFF
NA | NA | TRBJ2-7 | 14 | TRBV28 | TGTGCCAGCAGTTTTCCAGCATTCTCCTACGAGCAGTACTTC | CASSFPAFSYEQYF